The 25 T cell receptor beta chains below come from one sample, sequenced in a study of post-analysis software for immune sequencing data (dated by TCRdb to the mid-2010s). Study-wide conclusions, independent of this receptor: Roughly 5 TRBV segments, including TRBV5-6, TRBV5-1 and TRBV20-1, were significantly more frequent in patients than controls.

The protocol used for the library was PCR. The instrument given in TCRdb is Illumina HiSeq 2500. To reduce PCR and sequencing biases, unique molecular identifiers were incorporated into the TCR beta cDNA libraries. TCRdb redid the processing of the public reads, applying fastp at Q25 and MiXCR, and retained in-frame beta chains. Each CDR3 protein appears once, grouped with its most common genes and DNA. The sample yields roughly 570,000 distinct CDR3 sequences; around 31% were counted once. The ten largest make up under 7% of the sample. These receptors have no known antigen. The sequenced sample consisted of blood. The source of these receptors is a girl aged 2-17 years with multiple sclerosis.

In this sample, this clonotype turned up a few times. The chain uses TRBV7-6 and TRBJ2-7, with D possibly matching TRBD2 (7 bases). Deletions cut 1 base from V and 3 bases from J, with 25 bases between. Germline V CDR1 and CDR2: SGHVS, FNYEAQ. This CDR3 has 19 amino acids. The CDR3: CASSLGVGGNAGAFYEQYF. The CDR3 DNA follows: TGTGCCAGCAGCTTAGGTGTAGGAGGGAACGCGGGGGCCTTCTACGAGCAGTACTTC.

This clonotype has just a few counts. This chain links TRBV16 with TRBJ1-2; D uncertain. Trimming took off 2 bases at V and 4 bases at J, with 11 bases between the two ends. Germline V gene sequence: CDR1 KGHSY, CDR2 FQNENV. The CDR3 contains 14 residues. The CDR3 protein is CASSQDTVGYGYTF. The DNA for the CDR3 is TGTGCCAGCAGCCAAGATACCGTGGGCTATGGCTACACCTTC.

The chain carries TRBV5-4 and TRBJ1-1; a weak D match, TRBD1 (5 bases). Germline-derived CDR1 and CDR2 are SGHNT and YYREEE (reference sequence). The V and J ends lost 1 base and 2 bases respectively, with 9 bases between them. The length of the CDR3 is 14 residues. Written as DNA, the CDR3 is TGTGCCAGCAGCTTGCAGGGCATAAACACTGAAGCTTTCTTT. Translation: CASSLQGINTEAFF. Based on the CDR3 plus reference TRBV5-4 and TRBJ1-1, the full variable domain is ETGVTQSPTHLIKTRGQQVTLRCSSQSGHNTVSWYQQALGQGPQFIFQYYREEENGRGNFPPRFSGLQFPNYSSELNVNALELDDSALYLCASSLQGINTEAFFGQGTRLTVV.

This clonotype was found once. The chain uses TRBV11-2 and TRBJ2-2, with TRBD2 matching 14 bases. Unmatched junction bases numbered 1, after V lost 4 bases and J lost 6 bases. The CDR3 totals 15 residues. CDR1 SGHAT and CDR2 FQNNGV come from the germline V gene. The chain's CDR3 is CASSSGLAGAGELFF. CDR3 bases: TGTGCCAGCAGCTCGGGACTAGCGGGGGCCGGGGAGCTGTTTTTT.

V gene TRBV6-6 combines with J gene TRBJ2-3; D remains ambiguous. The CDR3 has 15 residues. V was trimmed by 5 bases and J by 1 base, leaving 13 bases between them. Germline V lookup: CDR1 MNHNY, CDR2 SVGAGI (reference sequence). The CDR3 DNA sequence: TGTGCCAGCAGTCACCGGGCTGTCCGCACAGATACGCAGTATTTT. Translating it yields CASSHRAVRTDTQYF.

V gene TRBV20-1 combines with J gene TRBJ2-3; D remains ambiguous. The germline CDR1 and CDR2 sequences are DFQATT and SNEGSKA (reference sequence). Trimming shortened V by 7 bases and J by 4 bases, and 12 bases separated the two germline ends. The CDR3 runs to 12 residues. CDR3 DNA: TGCAGTGTGCGTAGGGTCTCAGATACGCAGTATTTT. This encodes CSVRRVSDTQYF.

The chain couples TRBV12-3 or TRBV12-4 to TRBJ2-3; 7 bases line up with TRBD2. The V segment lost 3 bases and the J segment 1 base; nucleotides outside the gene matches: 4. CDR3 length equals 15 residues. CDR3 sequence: CASSLFRGGTDTQYF. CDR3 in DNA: TGTGCCAGCAGTTTGTTCCGGGGGGGCACAGATACGCAGTATTTT.

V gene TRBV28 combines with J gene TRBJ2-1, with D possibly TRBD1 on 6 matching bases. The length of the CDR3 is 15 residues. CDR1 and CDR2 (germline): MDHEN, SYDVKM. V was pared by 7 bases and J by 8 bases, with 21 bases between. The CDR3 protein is CASKKGTSGGYEQFF. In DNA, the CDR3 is TGTGCCAGCAAGAAAGGGACATCCGGTGGGTATGAGCAGTTCTTC.

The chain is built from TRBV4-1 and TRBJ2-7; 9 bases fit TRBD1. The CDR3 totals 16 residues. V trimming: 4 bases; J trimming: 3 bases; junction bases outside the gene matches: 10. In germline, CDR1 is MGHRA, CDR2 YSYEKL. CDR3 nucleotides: TGCGCCAGCAGCCTCTTAGCCGGGACAGGGTGCTACGAGCAGTACTTC. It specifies CASSLLAGTGCYEQYF.

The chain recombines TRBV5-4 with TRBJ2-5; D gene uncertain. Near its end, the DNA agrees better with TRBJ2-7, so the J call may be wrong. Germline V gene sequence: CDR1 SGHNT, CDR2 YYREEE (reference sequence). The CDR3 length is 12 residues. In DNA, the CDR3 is TGTGCCAGCAGCGGTGGTTACGGCGAGCAGTACTTC. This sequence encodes CASSGGYGEQYF.

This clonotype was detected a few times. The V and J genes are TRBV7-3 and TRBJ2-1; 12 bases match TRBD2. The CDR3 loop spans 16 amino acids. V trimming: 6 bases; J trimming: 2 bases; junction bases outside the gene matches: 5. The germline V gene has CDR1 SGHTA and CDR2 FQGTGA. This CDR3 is CASSSSGGAPYNEQFF. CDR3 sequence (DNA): TGTGCCAGCAGTTCTAGCGGGGGGGCCCCCTACAATGAGCAGTTCTTC.

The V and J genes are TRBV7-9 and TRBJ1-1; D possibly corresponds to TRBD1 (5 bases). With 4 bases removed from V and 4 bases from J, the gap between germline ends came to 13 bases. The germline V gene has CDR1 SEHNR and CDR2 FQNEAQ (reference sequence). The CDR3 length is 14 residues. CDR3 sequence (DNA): TGTGCCAGCAGCTCTGGCAGGGCTCGCACTGAAGCTTTCTTT. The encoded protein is CASSSGRARTEAFF.

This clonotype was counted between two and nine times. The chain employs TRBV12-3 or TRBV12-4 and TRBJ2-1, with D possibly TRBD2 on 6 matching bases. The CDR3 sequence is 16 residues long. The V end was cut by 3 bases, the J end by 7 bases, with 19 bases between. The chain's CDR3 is CASSLGRDPFGNEQFF. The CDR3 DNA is TGTGCCAGCAGTTTGGGGCGGGACCCCTTTGGGAATGAGCAGTTCTTC.

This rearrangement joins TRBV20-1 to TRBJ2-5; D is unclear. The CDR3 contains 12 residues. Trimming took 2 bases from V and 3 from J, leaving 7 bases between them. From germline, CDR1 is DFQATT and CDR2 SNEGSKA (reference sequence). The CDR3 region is CSARFSEETQYF. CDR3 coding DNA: TGCAGTGCTAGATTCAGCGAAGAGACCCAGTACTTC.

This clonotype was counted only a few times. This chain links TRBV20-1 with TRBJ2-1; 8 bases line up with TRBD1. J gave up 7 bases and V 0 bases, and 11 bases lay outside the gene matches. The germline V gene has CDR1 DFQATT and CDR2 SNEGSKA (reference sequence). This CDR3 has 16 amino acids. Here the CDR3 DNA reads TGCAGTGCTAGAGAAAGGGCAGGGGGCGTCAGGAATGAGCAGTTCTTC. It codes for CSARERAGGVRNEQFF.

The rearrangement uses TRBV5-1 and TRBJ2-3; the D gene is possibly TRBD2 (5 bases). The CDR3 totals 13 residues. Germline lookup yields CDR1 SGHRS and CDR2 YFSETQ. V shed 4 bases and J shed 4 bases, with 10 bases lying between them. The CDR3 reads CASSVEAPDTQYF. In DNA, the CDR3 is TGCGCCAGCAGCGTGGAGGCTCCAGATACGCAGTATTTT.

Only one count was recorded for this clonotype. CDR3 residues: CATSVVTGELFF. Written as DNA, the CDR3 is TGTGCCACCAGTGTGGTCACCGGGGAGCTGTTTTTT. The V gene is TRBV24-1, the J gene TRBJ2-2; no reliable D call. The V gene lost 5 bases and the J gene lost 4 bases, with 4 bases spanning the gap. CDR1 is KGHDR and CDR2 is SFDVKD in the germline V gene. There are 12 residues in the CDR3.

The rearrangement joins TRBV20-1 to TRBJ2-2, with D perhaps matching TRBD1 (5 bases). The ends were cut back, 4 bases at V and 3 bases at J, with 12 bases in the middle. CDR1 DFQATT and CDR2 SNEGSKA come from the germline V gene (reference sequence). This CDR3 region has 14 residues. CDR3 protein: CSANLQGDTGELFF. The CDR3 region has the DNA TGCAGTGCTAATCTCCAGGGTGACACCGGGGAGCTGTTTTTT.

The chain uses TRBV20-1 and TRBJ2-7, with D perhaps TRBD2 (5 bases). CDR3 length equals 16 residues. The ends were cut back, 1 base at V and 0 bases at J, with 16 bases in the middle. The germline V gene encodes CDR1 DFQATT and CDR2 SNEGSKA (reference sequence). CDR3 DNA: TGCAGTGCTAGAGGCTTTCTACTCGGGGACTCCTACGAGCAGTACTTC. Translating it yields CSARGFLLGDSYEQYF.

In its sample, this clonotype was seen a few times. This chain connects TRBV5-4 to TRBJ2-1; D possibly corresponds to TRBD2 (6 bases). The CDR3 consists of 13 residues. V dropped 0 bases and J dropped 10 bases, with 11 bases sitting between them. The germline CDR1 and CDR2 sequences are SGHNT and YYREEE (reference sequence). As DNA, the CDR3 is TGTGCCAGCAGCTTGGGACTAGTGGGAGAGCAGTTCTTC. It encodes CASSLGLVGEQFF.

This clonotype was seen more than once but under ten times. As DNA, the CDR3 is TGTGCCAGCAGTGAAGAGGGTGGTATTGCAGATACGCAGTATTTT. Translating it yields CASSEEGGIADTQYF. The chain couples TRBV6-1 to TRBJ2-3; unclear D gene. This CDR3 is 15 amino acids long. The V end was cut by 1 base, the J end by 4 bases, with 12 bases between. Germline values: CDR1 MNHNS, CDR2 SASEGT.

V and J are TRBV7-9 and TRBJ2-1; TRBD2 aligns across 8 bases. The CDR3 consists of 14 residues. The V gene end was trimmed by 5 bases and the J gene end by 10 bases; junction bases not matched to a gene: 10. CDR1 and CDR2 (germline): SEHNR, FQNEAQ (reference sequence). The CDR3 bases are TGTGCCAGCAGCCTGGGACTAGTAATGAGAGAGCAGTTCTTC. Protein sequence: CASSLGLVMREQFF. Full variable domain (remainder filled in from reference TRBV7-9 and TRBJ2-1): DTGVSQNPRHKITKRGQNVTFRCDPISEHNRLYWYRQTLGQGPEFLTYFQNEAQLEKSRLLSDRFSAERPKGSFSTLEIQRTEQGDSAMYLCASSLGLVMREQFFGPGTRLTVL.

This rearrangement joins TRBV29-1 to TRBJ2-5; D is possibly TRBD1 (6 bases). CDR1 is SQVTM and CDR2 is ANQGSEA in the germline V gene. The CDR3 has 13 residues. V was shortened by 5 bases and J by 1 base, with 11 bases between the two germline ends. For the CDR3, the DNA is TGCAGCGTTAGGGGGTATGTCCAAGAGACCCAGTACTTC. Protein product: CSVRGYVQETQYF.

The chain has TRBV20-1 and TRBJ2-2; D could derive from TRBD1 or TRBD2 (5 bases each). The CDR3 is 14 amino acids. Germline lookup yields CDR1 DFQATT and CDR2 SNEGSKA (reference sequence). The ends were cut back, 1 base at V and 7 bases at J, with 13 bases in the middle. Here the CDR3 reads CSARARGSGGELFF. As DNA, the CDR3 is TGCAGTGCTAGAGCCCGGGGCTCAGGCGGGGAGCTGTTTTTT.

CDR3 region: CAISLEGRGTQYF. The DNA for the CDR3 is TGTGCCATCAGTTTAGAGGGGCGAGGGACCCAGTACTTC. V gene TRBV10-3 combines with J gene TRBJ2-5, with D possibly called TRBD1 or TRBD2 (5 bases each). Germline-derived CDR1 and CDR2 are ENHRY and SYGVKD. The V end lost 5 bases, the J end lost 7 bases, and 14 bases lay between the germline ends. The CDR3 is 13 residues long.